The 16 T cell receptor beta chains below all came from one sample that was sequenced in a study of breast tumors, draining lymph nodes, adjacent tissues. TCRdb reanalysed the multiplex PCR reads using MiXCR and keeps one entry per CDR3 protein. The table lists roughly 130,000 distinct CDR3 sequences, about 31% of them singletons, with approximately 2.3% in the top ten. Breast cancer patients provided tissue from their axillary draining lymph nodes. Sequenced material: axillary lymph node tissue. These receptors all come from a female donor with breast cancer. Some clones in this sample may be carry-over from other donors' samples.

In the case of this clonotype: A much larger clone differs from this one at a single base, so this may be a read error. J is TRBJ1-2 and V is TRBV12-3 or TRBV12-4, with D possibly being TRBD1 (5 bases). V lost 6 bases and J 4 bases, leaving 12 bases between the germline ends. This CDR3 contains 13 residues. CDR3 in amino acids: CASRPGTLYGYTF. The DNA of the CDR3 is TGTGCCAGCAGGCCAGGGACCCTCTATGGCTACACCTTC.

This clonotype was found many times. The chain links TRBV3-1 to TRBJ2-2, with 7 bases that match TRBD1. CDR3 length: 15 residues. The V gene's germline CDR1 is LGHDT and CDR2 YNNKEL (reference sequence). The ends lost 4 bases at V and 4 bases at J; junction bases unmatched: 6. The CDR3 nucleotides read TGTGCCAGCAGCCCCGGACAGGACCTCACCGGGGAGCTGTTTTTT. The encoded protein is CASSPGQDLTGELFF.

This clonotype was counted at least ten times. The chain employs TRBV11-2 and TRBJ2-7; D is unclear. Germline loops: CDR1 SGHAT, CDR2 FQNNGV. The CDR3 length is 12 residues. The V and J ends lost 4 bases and 3 bases respectively, with 7 bases between them. Here the CDR3 reads CASSYYNYEQYF. The CDR3, as DNA: TGTGCCAGCAGCTACTACAACTACGAGCAGTACTTC.

This clonotype was detected ten times or more. The V call is TRBV20-1, the J call TRBJ2-5; D gene uncertain. Trimming pared 1 base from V and 5 bases from J, leaving 14 bases between. Germline assignment: CDR1 DFQATT and CDR2 SNEGSKA (reference sequence). The CDR3 sequence is 14 residues long. Written as DNA, the CDR3 is TGCAGTGCTAGAGGCCCCTTAGTAGGGGAGACCCAGTACTTC. Translation gives CSARGPLVGETQYF.

On this clonotype itself: A much larger clone differs by one base, so this may be a read error. The rearrangement uses TRBV6-1 and TRBJ1-5, with unresolved D. V gave up 5 bases and J gave up 8 bases, with 13 bases separating them. Germline V gene sequence: CDR1 MNHNS, CDR2 SASEGT. The CDR3 runs to 13 residues. The CDR3, as DNA: TGTGCCAGCAGTATATCGCTGGTAGAGCCCCAGCATTTT. This codes for CASSISLVEPQHF.

On this clonotype: As the CDR3 is not closed by the conserved phenylalanine or tryptophan, this likely results from a read error. The DNA is left out, because the CDR3 cannot be placed on it with certainty; the CDR3 is given as TCRdb lists it. V is TRBV7-2 and J is TRBJ2-1. Ends included, the CDR3 has 9 residues. Germline-derived CDR1 and CDR2 are SGHTA and FQGNSA. CDR3 protein: CASSHSGVL.

In this sample, this clonotype turned up many times. The J gene is TRBJ2-1, the V gene TRBV9, with 10 bases that match TRBD2. The CDR3 is 13 residues long. V gave up 0 bases and J gave up 10 bases; unmatched junction bases: 1. Germline V lookup: CDR1 SGDLS, CDR2 YYNGEE. In DNA, the CDR3 is TGTGCCAGCAGCGTAGTACTAGCGGGGGAGCAGTTCTTC. The encoded protein is CASSVVLAGEQFF.

Many counts were recorded for this clonotype. The rearrangement links TRBV19 to TRBJ1-2; TRBD1 matches 7 bases. The ends lost 0 bases at V and 8 bases at J; junction bases unmatched: 9. In germline, CDR1 is LNHDA, CDR2 SQIVND (reference sequence). There are 15 residues in the CDR3. DNA for the CDR3: TGTGCCAGTAGTATAGATCAGGGCAGGGGGGACGGCTACACCTTC. Its translation: CASSIDQGRGDGYTF. Full variable domain (outside the CDR3, taken from reference TRBV19 and TRBJ1-2): DGGITQSPKYLFRKEGQNVTLSCEQNLNHDAMYWYRQDPGQGLRLIYYSQIVNDFQKGDIAEGYSVSREKKESFPLTVTSAQKNPTAFYLCASSIDQGRGDGYTFGSGTRLTVV.

A single count supports this clonotype. The chain combines TRBV24-1 with TRBJ2-5, with 10 bases identical to TRBD1. The CDR3 covers 14 residues. The J segment lost 4 bases and the V segment lost 8 bases, leaving 6 bases of the junction unmatched. The V gene's germline CDR1 is KGHDR and CDR2 SFDVKD. The CDR3 here is CATTAGTGVETQYF. The DNA for the CDR3 is TGTGCCACCACCGCCGGGACAGGGGTAGAGACCCAGTACTTC.

As to this clonotype: Just one base apart from a much larger clone, this may be a read error. The V and J genes are TRBV11-3 and TRBJ2-2; D possibly corresponds to TRBD2 (6 bases). CDR3 length equals 15 residues. The germline CDR1 and CDR2 sequences are SGHNT and YENEEA. V shed 1 base and J shed 4 bases, with 10 bases lying between them. The CDR3, as DNA: TGTGCCAGCAGCTTAGGGACTAAGACCACCGGGGAGCTGTTTTTT. Amino acid sequence: CASSLGTKTTGELFF.

This clonotype has at least ten counts. V usage is TRBV6-6 and J usage is TRBJ1-5; maybe TRBD1 (5 bases). The germline V gene has CDR1 MNHNY and CDR2 SVGAGI (reference sequence). The CDR3 sequence is 15 residues long. The V and J ends lost 7 bases and 5 bases respectively, with 18 bases between them. This chain's CDR3 is CASKGTGLFDQPQHF. The CDR3 bases are TGTGCCAGCAAGGGGACGGGTCTATTCGATCAGCCCCAGCATTTT.

This clonotype was detected ten times or more. The chain combines TRBV6-2 or TRBV6-3 with TRBJ2-7; D is unclear. This CDR3 has 13 residues. Between the trimmed V and J ends, which lost 2 bases and 3 bases, there was a span of 8 bases. The germline V gene encodes CDR1 MNHEY and CDR2 SVGEGT. CDR3 DNA sequence: TGTGCCAGCAGTTACGGGATGGTCTACGAGCAGTACGTC. This encodes CASSYGMVYEQYV.

The table lists this clonotype with many counts. The chain combines TRBV6-6 with TRBJ1-2; perhaps TRBD1 as D (5 bases). Germline assignment: CDR1 MNHNY and CDR2 SVGAGI (reference sequence). Deletions cut 5 bases from V and 3 bases from J, with 13 bases between. The CDR3 covers 14 residues. The CDR3 DNA is TGTGCCAGCAGTGCACCAGACAGTGACTATGGCTACACCTTC. Translation gives CASSAPDSDYGYTF.

This clonotype was seen repeatedly, ten times or more. This chain links TRBV6-1 with TRBJ1-2; 9 bases agree with TRBD1. With 1 base clipped from V and 4 bases from J, the junction kept 1 base outside the gene matches. There are 14 residues in the CDR3. Germline CDR1 reads MNHNS; CDR2 reads SASEGT. The CDR3 region has the DNA TGTGCCAGCAGTGAAGGGGGACAGGGCTATGGCTACACCTTC. Its protein product is CASSEGGQGYGYTF.

The rearrangement links TRBV6-2 or TRBV6-3 to TRBJ1-5; possible D gene TRBD1, 5 bases. The V and J ends lost 6 bases and 1 base respectively, with 16 bases between them. Germline V gives CDR1 MNHEY, CDR2 SVGEGT. The CDR3 contains 16 residues. CDR3 amino acids: CASRRGPVSSNQPQHF. The CDR3 nucleotides read TGTGCCAGCAGACGGGGACCGGTGTCGAGCAATCAGCCCCAGCATTTT.

This clonotype has a count of ten or more. The chain couples TRBV11-2 to TRBJ1-3, with D unclear. V was clipped by 4 bases and J by 4 bases, with 8 bases between them. The CDR3 has 13 residues. Germline V gives CDR1 SGHAT, CDR2 FQNNGV. The CDR3 reads CASSSGLGNTIYF. For the CDR3, the DNA is TGTGCCAGCAGCTCAGGACTGGGAAACACCATATATTTT. The whole variable domain, remainder taken from reference TRBV11-2 and TRBJ1-3, is EAGVAQSPRYKIIEKRQSVAFWCNPISGHATLYWYQQILGQGPKLLIQFQNNGVVDDSQLPKDRFSAERLKGVDSTLKIQPAKLEDSAVYLCASSSGLGNTIYFGEGSWLTVV.